The clone carrying this T cell receptor beta chain was observed a few times. The antigen remains undetermined. The germline CDR1 and CDR2 sequences are DFQATT and SNEGSKA (reference sequence). This CDR3 comprises 16 residues. Donor samples were obtained from healthy Caucasian individuals from Russia, aged about 6 to 95. This entry is derived from a study of blood T cells in healthy people across ages. Next came a second PCR, run for 7 to 11 cycles, which used a sample-barcoded 5' primer along with a J-beta primer mix. Per-sample output comprised a minimum of 3 million paired-end reads containing CDR3. TCRdb recomputed calls from the 5' RACE reads with MiXCR, one row per CDR3 protein. This table has 1.6 million or so distinct CDR3 sequences, about 35% appearing once. Whole-study results and caveats: Long-lived donors exceeded aged donors in naive CD4+ cells and diversity. PBMCs were not sorted, which prevented a conclusive comparison of naive versus antigen-experienced cells.

The sequence was obtained from a woman in her 30s in good health. Source material: blood. J is TRBJ2-4 and V is TRBV20-1; possibly TRBD1 for D (5 bases). The end of the DNA aligns better with TRBJ2-7, so the J call may be wrong. The CDR3: CSARDSKQVSGYEQYF. CDR3 DNA: TGCAGTGCTAGAGATTCAAAACAGGTGTCGGGCTACGAGCAGTACTTC.